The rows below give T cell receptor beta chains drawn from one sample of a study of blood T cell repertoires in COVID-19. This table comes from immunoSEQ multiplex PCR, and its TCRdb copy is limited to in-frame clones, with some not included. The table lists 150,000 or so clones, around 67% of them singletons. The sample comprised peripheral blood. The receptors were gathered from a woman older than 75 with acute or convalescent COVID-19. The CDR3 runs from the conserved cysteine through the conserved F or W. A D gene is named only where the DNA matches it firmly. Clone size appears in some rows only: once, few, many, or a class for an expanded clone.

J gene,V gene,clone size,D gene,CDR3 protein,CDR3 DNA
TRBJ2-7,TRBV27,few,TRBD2,CASTSSGSRYEQYF,TGTGCCAGCACCTCTAGCGGGAGTCGATACGAGCAGTACTTC
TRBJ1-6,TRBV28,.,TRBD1,CASRNRGFSPLHF,TGTGCCAGCAGAAACAGGGGTTTCTCACCCCTCCACTTT
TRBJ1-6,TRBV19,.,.,CASSMGTGSFSPLHF,TGTGCCAGTAGTATGGGAACAGGATCCTTCTCACCCCTCCACTTT
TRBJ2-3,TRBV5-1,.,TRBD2,CASSWGLAPDTQYF,TGCGCCAGCAGCTGGGGACTAGCCCCAGATACGCAGTATTTT
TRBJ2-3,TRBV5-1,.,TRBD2,CASSLGLAGESDTQYF,TGCGCCAGCAGCTTGGGGCTAGCGGGAGAGTCAGATACGCAGTATTTT
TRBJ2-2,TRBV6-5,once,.,CAIHAVPSNTGELFF,TGTGCCATCCACGCGGTCCCTTCGAACACCGGGGAGCTGTTTTTT
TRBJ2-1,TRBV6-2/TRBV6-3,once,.,CASSYSGESSYNEQFF,TGTGCCAGCAGTTATTCGGGGGAGAGCTCCTACAATGAGCAGTTCTTC
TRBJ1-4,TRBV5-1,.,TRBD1,CASSAAPGGGAGEKLFF,TGCGCCAGCAGCGCAGCCCCCGGAGGGGGCGCAGGTGAAAAACTGTTTTTT
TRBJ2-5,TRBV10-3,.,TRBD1,CAAGQGVGETQYF,TGTGCCGCCGGACAGGGGGTCGGGGAGACCCAGTACTTC
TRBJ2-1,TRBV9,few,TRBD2,CASSVGLAGHNEQFF,TGTGCCAGCAGCGTCGGACTAGCGGGCCACAATGAGCAGTTCTTC
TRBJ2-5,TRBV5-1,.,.,CASSSRVGGETQYF,TGCGCCAGCAGCTCCAGGGTAGGTGGGGAGACCCAGTACTTC
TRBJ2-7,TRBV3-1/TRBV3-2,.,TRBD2,CASSQGSSGTGEQYF,TGTGCCAGCAGCCAAGGGTCTAGCGGGACGGGCGAGCAGTACTTC
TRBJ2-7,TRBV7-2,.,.,CASSSLWSEQYF,TGTGCCAGCAGCTCCCTGTGGAGCGAGCAGTACTTC
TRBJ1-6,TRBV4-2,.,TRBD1,CASSQARGQINSPLHF,TGTGCCAGCAGCCAAGCCAGGGGGCAGATTAATTCACCCCTCCACTTT
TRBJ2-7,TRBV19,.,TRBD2,CASSIGLAGSEQYF,TGTGCCAGTAGTATAGGACTAGCGGGTAGCGAGCAGTACTTC
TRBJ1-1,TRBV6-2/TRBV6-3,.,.,CASSLTGYTEAFF,TGTGCCAGCAGTTTAACAGGGTACACTGAAGCTTTCTTT
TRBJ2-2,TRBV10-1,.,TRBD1,CASSEGTGSGTGELFF,TGCGCCAGCAGTGAAGGGACAGGGTCGGGCACCGGGGAGCTGTTTTTT
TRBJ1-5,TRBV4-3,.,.,CASSQDVGGDQPQHF,TGCGCCAGCAGCCAAGATGTGGGGGGGGATCAGCCCCAGCATTTT
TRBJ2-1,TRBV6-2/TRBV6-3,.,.,CASSSTGNEQFF,TGTGCCAGCAGCTCCACAGGTAATGAGCAGTTCTTC
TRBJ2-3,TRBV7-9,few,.,CASSHLAEVSTDTQYF,TGTGCCAGCTCCCACTTGGCGGAAGTTAGCACAGATACGCAGTATTTT
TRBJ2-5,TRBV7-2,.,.,CASSLGSPGGRETQYF,TGTGCCAGCAGCTTAGGAAGTCCCGGGGGTAGAGAGACCCAGTACTTC
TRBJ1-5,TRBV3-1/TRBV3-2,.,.,CASSQDGRADQPQHF,TGTGCCAGCAGCCAAGACGGCAGGGCCGATCAGCCCCAGCATTTT
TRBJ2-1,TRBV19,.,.,CASSLGSSYNEQFF,TGTGCCAGTAGTTTGGGGAGCTCCTACAATGAGCAGTTCTTC
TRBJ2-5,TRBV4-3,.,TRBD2,CASSLGTSGEAPQYF,TGCGCCAGCAGCCTTGGGACTAGCGGGGAGGCGCCCCAGTACTTC